The 13 T cell receptor beta chains reported below all come from one sample, sequenced in a study of CD8 T cells in Susac syndrome. The RNA, about 0.45 to 1 ug, was put through reverse transcription using random hexamers. TCRdb re-analysed the immunoSEQ multiplex PCR reads in MiXCR, keeping a single row per CDR3 protein. There are 150,000 to 200,000 distinct CDR3 sequences in the sample; about 91% occur only once, and approximately 0.075% lies in the top ten. Sequences were obtained from CD4+ T cells from PBMCs. All receptors derive from a human donor in good health.

The chain is built from TRBV4-1 and TRBJ2-3; TRBD2 aligns across 12 bases. J lost 3 bases, V lost 1 base, and 11 bases had no gene match. The germline CDR1 and CDR2 sequences are MGHRA and YSYEKL. This CDR3 contains 19 residues. In nucleotides, the CDR3 is TGCGCCAGCAGCCAAGGTAGACTAGCGGGGGCGGAGGCAACAGATACGCAGTATTTT. Its protein is CASSQGRLAGAEATDTQYF.

The chain carries TRBV7-9 and TRBJ2-3; D unresolved. From germline, CDR1 is SEHNR and CDR2 FQNEAQ (reference sequence). The CDR3 spans 12 residues. V lost 5 bases and J lost 5, with 8 bases in between. The chain's CDR3 is CASSLPEDTQYF. DNA for the CDR3: TGTGCCAGCAGCCTCCCCGAAGATACGCAGTATTTT.

This clonotype was observed once. The chain combines TRBV6-5 with TRBJ2-2; D ambiguous. The germline V gene has CDR1 MNHEY and CDR2 SVGAGI. The CDR3 loop spans 15 amino acids. Deletions cut 5 bases from V and 2 bases from J, with 12 bases between. The DNA of the CDR3 is TGTGCCAGCAGTCACGGACGGCTCAACACCGGGGAGCTGTTTTTT. Translated, it gives CASSHGRLNTGELFF.

V is TRBV3-1 and J is TRBJ2-3; D ambiguous. The germline gives CDR1 LGHDT, CDR2 YNNKEL (reference sequence). The length of the CDR3 is 14 residues. Trimming stripped 0 bases from V and 2 bases from J, with 6 bases between. For the CDR3, the DNA is TGTGCCAGCAGCCAAGAGGTCACCACAGATACGCAGTATTTT. It specifies CASSQEVTTDTQYF.

This chain connects TRBV5-1 to TRBJ2-1; D is possibly TRBD1 or TRBD2 (5 bases each). Trimming removed 5 bases at V and 6 bases at J, with 12 bases between. The CDR3 sequence is 13 residues long. Per germline, CDR1 SGHRS and CDR2 YFSETQ. CDR3 sequence reads: CASRLGVSNEQFF. The CDR3 bases are TGCGCCAGCAGACTAGGGGTTAGCAATGAGCAGTTCTTC.

The V gene is TRBV20-1, the J gene TRBJ2-1; D may be TRBD2 (6 bases). Germline loops: CDR1 DFQATT, CDR2 SNEGSKA (reference sequence). The CDR3 has 14 amino acids. Here the CDR3 DNA reads TGCAGCCCGACGGCGGGATCTGACTACAATGAGCAGTTCTTC. As protein: CSPTAGSDYNEQFF.

The chain uses TRBV6-1 and TRBJ1-1; D may be TRBD1 (5 bases). The V and J ends lost 6 bases and 7 bases respectively, with 12 bases between them. CDR1 and CDR2 from the germline V gene are MNHNS and SASEGT. CDR3 length equals 12 residues. The CDR3 loop is CASSVRGIEAFF. CDR3 DNA sequence: TGTGCCAGCAGCGTTCGGGGCATTGAAGCTTTCTTT.

The sample holds one count of this clonotype. The chain joins TRBV5-4 to TRBJ2-1, with D perhaps matching TRBD2 (5 bases). The CDR3 totals 15 residues. The V and J ends lost 6 bases and 1 base respectively, with 14 bases between them. Germline V gene lookup returns CDR1 SGHNT and CDR2 YYREEE (reference sequence). The CDR3 DNA sequence: TGTGCCAGCATAGGATCAGAGGGTTCCTACAATGAGCAGTTCTTC. It codes for CASIGSEGSYNEQFF.

This chain uses TRBV7-2 with TRBJ2-1, with 12 bases matching TRBD2. The CDR3 runs to 19 residues. V was pared by 6 bases and J by 0 bases, with 12 bases of the junction left unmatched. Germline CDR1 is SGHTA and CDR2 is FQGNSA. The CDR3 bases are TGTGCCAGCAGTAATATTGGGCTAGCGGGGGGGAGCTCCTACAATGAGCAGTTCTTC. Its translation is CASSNIGLAGGSSYNEQFF.

The rearrangement uses TRBV20-1 and TRBJ1-1; the match to TRBD1 covers 7 bases. Germline V gene lookup returns CDR1 DFQATT and CDR2 SNEGSKA (reference sequence). The CDR3 covers 15 residues. J lost 3 bases, V lost 6 bases, and 13 bases had no gene match. CDR3 amino acids: CSAPLGTDRYTEAFF. The CDR3 DNA reads as TGCAGTGCGCCACTCGGGACAGATCGGTACACTGAAGCTTTCTTT.

The J gene is TRBJ2-5, the V gene TRBV2; TRBD1 matches at 9 bases. With V trimmed by 5 bases and J by 5 bases, 12 bases remained unmatched. Germline lookup yields CDR1 SNHLY and CDR2 FYNNEI. This CDR3 is 16 amino acids long. DNA of the CDR3: TGTGCCAGCAGTCCTCTTACCGGGACAGGGAGGGAGACCCAGTACTTC. It encodes CASSPLTGTGRETQYF.

The V and J genes are TRBV9 and TRBJ2-1, with 11 bases aligning to TRBD2. J gave up 10 bases and V 1 base, and 4 bases lay outside the gene matches. The CDR3 has 14 amino acids. Germline V gene sequence: CDR1 SGDLS, CDR2 YYNGEE. CDR3 nucleotides: TGTGCCAGCAGCGTAAGGCTAGCGGGAGGAGAGCAGTTCTTC. This codes for CASSVRLAGGEQFF.

The CDR3 sequence: CASWGKGRNEQFF. CDR3 nucleotide sequence: TGTGCCAGCTGGGGGAAGGGCAGGAATGAGCAGTTCTTC. The chain is built from TRBV12-3 or TRBV12-4 and TRBJ2-1; possibly TRBD1 or TRBD2 for D (5 bases each). V lost 8 bases, J lost 7 bases, and 15 bases lay in between. This CDR3 region has 13 residues.